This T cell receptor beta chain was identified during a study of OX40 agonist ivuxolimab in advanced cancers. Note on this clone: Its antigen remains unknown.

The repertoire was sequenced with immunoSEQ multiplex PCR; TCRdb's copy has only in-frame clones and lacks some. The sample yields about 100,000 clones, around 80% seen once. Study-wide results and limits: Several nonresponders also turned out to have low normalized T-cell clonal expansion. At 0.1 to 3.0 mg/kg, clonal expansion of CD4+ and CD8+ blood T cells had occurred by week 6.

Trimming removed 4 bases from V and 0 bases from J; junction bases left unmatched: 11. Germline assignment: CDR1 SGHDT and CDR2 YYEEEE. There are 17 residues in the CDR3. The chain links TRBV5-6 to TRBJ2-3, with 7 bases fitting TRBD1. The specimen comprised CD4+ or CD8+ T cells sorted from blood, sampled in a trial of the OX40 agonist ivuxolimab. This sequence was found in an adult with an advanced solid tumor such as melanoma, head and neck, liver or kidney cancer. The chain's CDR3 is CASSTRDRLSSTDTQYF. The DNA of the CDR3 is TGTGCCAGCAGCACCCGGGACAGACTTTCTAGCACAGATACGCAGTATTTT.